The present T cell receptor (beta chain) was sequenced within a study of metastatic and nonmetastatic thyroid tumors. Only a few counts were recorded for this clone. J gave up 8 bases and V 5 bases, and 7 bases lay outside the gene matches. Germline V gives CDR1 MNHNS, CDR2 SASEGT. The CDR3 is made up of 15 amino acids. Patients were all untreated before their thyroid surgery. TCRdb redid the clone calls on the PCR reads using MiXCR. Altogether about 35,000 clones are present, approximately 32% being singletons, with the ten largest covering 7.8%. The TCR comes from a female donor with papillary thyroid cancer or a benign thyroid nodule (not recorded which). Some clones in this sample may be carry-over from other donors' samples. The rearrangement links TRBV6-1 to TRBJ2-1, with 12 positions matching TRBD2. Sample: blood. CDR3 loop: CASSPGTSGSDEQFF. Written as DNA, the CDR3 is TGTGCCAGCAGTCCCGGGACTAGCGGGTCCGATGAGCAGTTCTTC.